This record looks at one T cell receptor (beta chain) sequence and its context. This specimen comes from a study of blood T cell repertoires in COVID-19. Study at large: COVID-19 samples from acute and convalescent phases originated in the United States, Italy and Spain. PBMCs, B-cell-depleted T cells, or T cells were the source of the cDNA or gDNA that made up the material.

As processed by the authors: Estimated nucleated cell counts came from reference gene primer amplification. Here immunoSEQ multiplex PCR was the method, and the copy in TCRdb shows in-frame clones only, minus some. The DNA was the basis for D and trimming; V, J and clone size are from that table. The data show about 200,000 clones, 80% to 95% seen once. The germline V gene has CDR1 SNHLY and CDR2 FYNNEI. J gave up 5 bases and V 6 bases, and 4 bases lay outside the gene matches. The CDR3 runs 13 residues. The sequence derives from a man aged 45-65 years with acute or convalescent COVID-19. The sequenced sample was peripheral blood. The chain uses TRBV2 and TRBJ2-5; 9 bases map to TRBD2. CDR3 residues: CASRREGRETQYF. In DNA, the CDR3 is TGTGCCAGCAGGCGGGAGGGCCGGGAGACCCAGTACTTC.